The next 24 T cell receptor beta chains were all read from a single sample in a study of blood T cell repertoires in COVID-19 (dated by TCRdb to about 2020). Library preparation was by the immunoSEQ multiplex PCR assay. Drawn from immuneACCESS, this table holds only the in-frame rearrangements with V and J called that TCRdb kept. Clones are partly lost; checked studies trace under half to an unresolved V gene and leave the rest unexplained. The table for this sample lists approximately 290,000 clones; 80% to 90% of them were counted only once. The ten largest clones capture roughly 4% of the sample. The sample consisted of PBMCs or T cells enriched from blood (not recorded which). Receptors were obtained from a woman in her thirties who had recovered from COVID-19.

This chain joins TRBV2 and TRBJ2-1; D not certain. V was pared by 7 bases and J by 7 bases, with 17 bases between. Germline values: CDR1 SNHLY, CDR2 FYNNEI. CDR3 length: 14 amino acids. CDR3 nucleotides: TGTGCCAGCAATTCGGGTTTCGGTTTGAATGAGCAGTTCTTC. Translated, it gives CASNSGFGLNEQFF.

The chain has TRBV4-2 and TRBJ1-1; D ambiguous. The CDR3 length is 15 residues. The germline CDR1 and CDR2 sequences are LGHNA and YNFKEQ. The ends were cut back, 0 bases at V and 1 base at J, with 9 bases in the middle. Here the CDR3 DNA reads TGTGCCAGCAGCCAAGATCCTCAGTGGAACACTGAAGCTTTCTTT. Encoded protein: CASSQDPQWNTEAFF.

The chain employs TRBV27 and TRBJ1-5; a possible D gene is TRBD1 (6 bases). The CDR3 length is 14 residues. Germline V gene data show CDR1 as MNHEY and CDR2 as SMNVEV (reference sequence). Trimming took off 0 bases at V and 7 bases at J, with 10 bases between the two ends. The CDR3: CASSLSTGGQPQHF. The CDR3 bases are TGTGCCAGCAGTTTATCGACAGGCGGACAGCCCCAGCATTTT.

V usage is TRBV11-2 and J usage is TRBJ1-1; D gene unclear. This CDR3 is built from 15 residues. The V and J ends lost 0 bases and 0 bases respectively, with 8 bases between them. CDR1 and CDR2 (germline): SGHAT, FQNNGV. CDR3 coding DNA: TGTGCCAGCAGCTTAGAAACAAACATGAACACTGAAGCTTTCTTT. This gives the protein CASSLETNMNTEAFF. Using reference TRBV11-2 and TRBJ1-1 for the parts outside the CDR3, the full variable domain is EAGVAQSPRYKIIEKRQSVAFWCNPISGHATLYWYQQILGQGPKLLIQFQNNGVVDDSQLPKDRFSAERLKGVDSTLKIQPAKLEDSAVYLCASSLETNMNTEAFFGQGTRLTVV.

V is TRBV5-1 and J is TRBJ2-7; TRBD1 matches at 10 bases. CDR1 is SGHRS, CDR2 YFSETQ, per germline. The CDR3 loop spans 12 amino acids. The J segment lost 5 bases and the V segment lost 7 bases, leaving 3 bases of the junction unmatched. CDR3 sequence (DNA): TGCGCCAGCTGGGACAGGGGCCACGAGCAGTACTTC. Encoded protein: CASWDRGHEQYF.

The chain couples TRBV6-5 to TRBJ1-2, with a possible D match to TRBD1 (5 bases). CDR1 MNHEY and CDR2 SVGAGI come from the germline V gene. V was clipped by 8 bases and J by 0 bases, with 13 bases between them. CDR3 length equals 14 residues. CDR3 nucleotides: TGTGCCAGCTCTGACAGCGTGACTAACTATGGCTACACCTTC. Translation gives CASSDSVTNYGYTF.

The chain links TRBV5-1 to TRBJ2-1, with 8 bases lining up with TRBD2. There are 17 residues in the CDR3. With 1 base clipped from V and 9 bases from J, the junction kept 15 bases outside the gene matches. Germline V gives CDR1 SGHRS, CDR2 YFSETQ. The DNA for the CDR3 is TGCGCCAGCAGCTTGAGTCCAGCGGGGGCTCTAGAGGGTGAGCAGTTCTTC. Residues: CASSLSPAGALEGEQFF. Full variable domain (outside the CDR3, taken from reference TRBV5-1 and TRBJ2-1): KAGVTQTPRYLIKTRGQQVTLSCSPISGHRSVSWYQQTPGQGLQFLFEYFSETQRNKGNFPGRFSGRQFSNSRSEMNVSTLELGDSALYLCASSLSPAGALEGEQFFGPGTRLTVL.

The V gene is TRBV7-8, the J gene TRBJ1-1; perhaps TRBD1 as D (5 bases). Germline CDR1 and CDR2: SGHVS and FQNEAQ. Trimming left V 6 bases short and J 1 base short, with 12 bases between. The CDR3 has 14 residues. The CDR3 is CASRPYQGNTEAFF. CDR3 DNA: TGTGCCAGCAGACCTTACCAGGGGAACACTGAAGCTTTCTTT. The full variable domain, with the rest looked up from reference TRBV7-8 and TRBJ1-1, is GAGVSQSPRYKVAKRGQDVALRCDPISGHVSLFWYQQALGQGPEFLTYFQNEAQLDKSGLPSDRFFAERPEGSVSTLKIQRTQQEDSAVYLCASRPYQGNTEAFFGQGTRLTVV.

The rearrangement joins TRBV7-9 to TRBJ2-5; D remains unclear. The germline V gene encodes CDR1 SEHNR and CDR2 FQNEAQ (reference sequence). The CDR3 loop spans 14 amino acids. V was trimmed by 5 bases and J by 5 bases, leaving 15 bases between them. The CDR3 is CASSAGLSRETQYF. The CDR3 DNA reads as TGTGCCAGCAGCGCAGGTCTGTCCCGGGAGACCCAGTACTTC. The whole variable domain, remainder taken from reference TRBV7-9 and TRBJ2-5, is DTGVSQNPRHKITKRGQNVTFRCDPISEHNRLYWYRQTLGQGPEFLTYFQNEAQLEKSRLLSDRFSAERPKGSFSTLEIQRTEQGDSAMYLCASSAGLSRETQYFGPGTRLLVL.

The rearrangement joins TRBV28 to TRBJ2-1, with 8 nucleotides matching TRBD2. Looked up from germline, CDR1 is MDHEN and CDR2 is SYDVKM. CDR3 size: 12 residues. Germline trimming cut 2 bases from V and 15 bases from J; bases unmatched to any gene: 6. CDR3 protein: CASSLAGRALFF. CDR3 sequence (DNA): TGTGCCAGCAGTTTAGCCGGGAGGGCCCTGTTCTTC.

CDR3 in amino acids: CASNPVTGWGELFF. Written as DNA, the CDR3 is TGTGCCAGCAACCCCGTGACAGGGTGGGGGGAGCTGTTTTTT. This sequence joins TRBV2 and TRBJ2-2, with 7 nucleotides matching TRBD1. The CDR3 has 14 residues. V lost 7 bases to trimming and J lost 8 bases; unmatched junction nucleotides: 10. Germline-derived CDR1 and CDR2 are SNHLY and FYNNEI.

This chain links TRBV29-1 with TRBJ1-5, with 7 bases fitting TRBD1. CDR1 is SQVTM, CDR2 ANQGSEA, per germline. V trimming: 7 bases; J trimming: 8 bases; junction bases outside the gene matches: 11. This CDR3 contains 13 residues. The DNA of the CDR3 is TGCAGCGCTTCAGGGGGGCCAGGGAAGCCCCAGCATTTT. Its protein is CSASGGPGKPQHF.

This clone was seen only a few times. The chain joins TRBV9 to TRBJ1-6; 9 nucleotides align to TRBD1. The J segment lost 7 bases and the V segment lost 4 bases, leaving 15 bases of the junction unmatched. Germline loops: CDR1 SGDLS, CDR2 YYNGEE. The CDR3 is made up of 18 amino acids. CDR3 amino acids: CASSLGKGQGGTNSPLHF. CDR3 DNA sequence: TGTGCCAGCAGCCTAGGAAAGGGACAGGGTGGGACCAATTCACCCCTCCACTTT.

The chain combines TRBV28 with TRBJ1-1, with TRBD1 matching 10 bases. Germline CDR1 and CDR2: MDHEN and SYDVKM. CDR3 length equals 14 residues. The V gene end was trimmed by 2 bases and the J gene end by 4 bases; junction bases not matched to a gene: 1. DNA of the CDR3: TGTGCCAGCAGTTTAAGACAGGGGGCCACTGAAGCTTTCTTT. Translated: CASSLRQGATEAFF.

The chain carries TRBV5-1 and TRBJ2-5, with 7 bases lining up with TRBD1. V lost 4 bases to trimming and J lost 5 bases; unmatched junction nucleotides: 8. This CDR3 has 14 amino acids. Germline V gene data show CDR1 as SGHRS and CDR2 as YFSETQ. The DNA for the CDR3 is TGCGCCAGCAGCAACCCCGGACAGGTTGAGACCCAGTACTTC. Its protein product is CASSNPGQVETQYF.

V and J are TRBV6-2 or TRBV6-3 and TRBJ1-1; 7 bases fit TRBD1. Per the germline V gene, CDR1 is MNHEY and CDR2 is SVGEGT. This CDR3 comprises 17 residues. V shed 5 bases, J shed 3 bases, and the junction held 15 bases outside the gene matches. In DNA, the CDR3 is TGTGCCAGCAGTGACGTTTATATCGGGGACAGCTACACTGAAGCTTTCTTT. Its protein is CASSDVYIGDSYTEAFF.

V usage is TRBV29-1 and J usage is TRBJ1-3, with D possibly TRBD1 on 6 matching bases. V was shortened by 2 bases and J by 0 bases, with 14 bases between the two germline ends. Germline lookup yields CDR1 SQVTM and CDR2 ANQGSEA. The CDR3 extends over 16 amino acids. The CDR3 nucleotides read TGCAGCGTTGAATCCAGGGGCATTAGCTCTGGAAACACCATATATTTT. It is translated as CSVESRGISSGNTIYF.

V usage is TRBV28 and J usage is TRBJ1-4, with TRBD1 matching 7 bases. In germline, CDR1 is MDHEN, CDR2 SYDVKM. The V and J ends lost 6 bases and 3 bases, in that order; junction bases with no gene match: 7. CDR3 length: 15 residues. DNA for the CDR3: TGTGCCAGCAGACCTGGGGGACAGTCTAATGAAAAACTGTTTTTT. Residues: CASRPGGQSNEKLFF.

For this clone: Its ends do not fully match the called genes, so a read error is possible. The chain has TRBV28 and TRBJ2-7, with D possibly being TRBD1 (6 bases). From germline, CDR1 is MDHEN and CDR2 SYDVKM. The CDR3 loop spans 12 amino acids. DNA of the CDR3: TGTGCCAGCAGTTTAAACAGGGTGGGGGATAGCTTC. Translating it yields CASSLNRVGDSF.

The rearrangement uses TRBV2 and TRBJ2-7, with a possible D match to TRBD2 (6 bases). There are 15 residues in the CDR3. Trimming removed 8 bases from V and 1 base from J, with 18 bases in between. Germline V gene data show CDR1 as SNHLY and CDR2 as FYNNEI. As DNA, the CDR3 is TGTGCCAGCGCCCAGATGGGGGGTACGTCCTACGAGCAGTACTTC. It is translated as CASAQMGGTSYEQYF.

The chain carries TRBV14 and TRBJ2-5; 8 nucleotides match TRBD1. Trimming removed 10 bases from V and 7 bases from J; junction bases left unmatched: 5. This CDR3 has 11 amino acids. Germline CDR1 is SGHDN and CDR2 is FVKESK. CDR3 region: CAIRQGRTQYF. The CDR3 bases are TGTGCCATCCGACAGGGGCGGACCCAGTACTTC.

Comments on this clone: This sample includes further DNA sequences coding for the same CDR3. The rearrangement uses TRBV5-1 and TRBJ1-2; 7 positions agree with TRBD1. J lost 1 base, V lost 2 bases, and 2 bases had no gene match. The CDR3 runs to 14 residues. Germline V gene lookup returns CDR1 SGHRS and CDR2 YFSETQ. CDR3 bases: TGCGCCAGCAGCTTAGGGGACAGTAACTATGGCTACACCTTC. This translates into CASSLGDSNYGYTF.

The gene calls are TRBV7-3 and TRBJ2-3; TRBD1 agrees at 7 bases. Germline values: CDR1 SGHTA, CDR2 FQGTGA. This CDR3 spans 15 amino acids. J lost 2 bases, V lost 2 bases, and 4 bases had no gene match. The CDR3 nucleotides read TGTGCCAGCAGCTTAGGACAGGCATCCACAGATACGCAGTATTTT. Its protein is CASSLGQASTDTQYF. Full variable domain (outside the CDR3, taken from reference TRBV7-3 and TRBJ2-3): GAGVSQTPSNKVTEKGKYVELRCDPISGHTALYWYRQSLGQGPEFLIYFQGTGAADDSGLPNDRFFAVRPEGSVSTLKIQRTERGDSAVYLCASSLGQASTDTQYFGPGTRLTVL.

J is TRBJ1-1 and V is TRBV3-1 (or the pseudogene TRBV3-2); D gene ambiguous. Germline V gene data show CDR1 as LGHDT and CDR2 as YNNKEL (reference sequence). V was clipped by 2 bases and J by 3 bases, with 7 bases between them. The CDR3 spans 13 residues. CDR3 DNA: TGTGCCAGCAGCCAATATCAGTACACTGAAGCTTTCTTT. Amino acid sequence: CASSQYQYTEAFF.